These T cell receptor beta chains were read from a single sample in a study of blood T cell repertoires in COVID-19. The data were produced by immunoSEQ multiplex PCR, yet TCRdb's version contains in-frame clones alone and is incomplete. The data contain roughly 250,000 clones, about 87% of them singletons. The sequenced sample consisted of PBMCs or T cells enriched from blood (not recorded which). These receptors were obtained from a woman aged 45-60 years who had recovered from COVID-19. Both conserved end residues are part of each CDR3. The D gene is left open where the match is weak. Only some rows state a clone size, as once, few, many or a class for expanded clones.

clone_size d_call j_call v_call cdr3_nt cdr3_aa
NA TRBD2 TRBJ2-1 TRBV7-9 TGTGCCAGCAGCCCCGCCGGGAGGATGTACAATGAGCAGTTCTTC CASSPAGRMYNEQFF
NA NA TRBJ2-3 TRBV7-9 TGTGCCAGCAGCAAATCAGGGGCGGATACGCAGTATTTT CASSKSGADTQYF
once TRBD1 TRBJ1-2 TRBV5-4 TGTGCCAGCAGCTTACAGGGGGCTGAGGGCTACACCTTC CASSLQGAEGYTF
NA NA TRBJ2-1 TRBV28 TGTGCCAGCAGTTCTTTCTTCAGGGGAAGCTCCTACAATGAGCAGTTCTTC CASSSFFRGSSYNEQFF
NA NA TRBJ1-3 TRBV30 TGTGCCTGGACCGAGGGTCTTTCTGGAAACACCATATATTTT CAWTEGLSGNTIYF
NA TRBD1 TRBJ1-1 TRBV14 TGTGCCAGCAGCCAGGGACAGGGGGCGCGGGAAGCTTTCTTT CASSQGQGAREAFF
NA TRBD2 TRBJ2-7 TRBV28 TGTGCCAGCACCAAAGGCGGGGCTAGCGGGTTCCAGGAGCAGTACTTC CASTKGGASGFQEQYF
NA TRBD1 TRBJ1-5 TRBV28 TGTGCCACCAATCTTGGCGGGACAGCCCCTGTGAGCAATCAGCCCCAGCATTTT CATNLGGTAPVSNQPQHF
NA NA TRBJ1-2 TRBV5-4 TGTGCCAGCAGCTTGGGCGGGGGGCCTCACTATGGCTACACCTTC CASSLGGGPHYGYTF
NA TRBD1 TRBJ1-4 TRBV10-2 TGCGCCAGCAGTGACTCAGGGGGAGGTGAAAAACTGTTTTTT CASSDSGGGEKLFF
NA TRBD1 TRBJ2-7 TRBV5-1 TGCGCCAGCAGCTTACAGGGGGCGGTTATGGACGAGCAGTACTTC CASSLQGAVMDEQYF
NA NA TRBJ1-1 TRBV7-8 TGTGCCAGCAGCTTAGGACAGCTGAACACTGAAGCTTTCTTT CASSLGQLNTEAFF
NA TRBD2 TRBJ2-5 TRBV30 TGTGCCTGGGGACGTGGTCAAACGGGGGGGGAGACCCAGTACTTC CAWGRGQTGGETQYF
NA TRBD1 TRBJ2-4 TRBV5-4 TGTGCCAGCAGCTTCGGACTCGACAGGGGAGCCAAAAACATTCAGTACTTC CASSFGLDRGAKNIQYF
NA TRBD2 TRBJ2-1 TRBV10-3 TGTGCCATCAGTGACGAGCGGGAGGGAATGATCTATGAGCAGTTCTTC CAISDEREGMIYEQFF
NA NA TRBJ1-3 TRBV28 TGTGCCAGCAGTTTGAACCGAGCTCTATCTGGAAACACCATATATTTT CASSLNRALSGNTIYF
NA NA TRBJ2-1 TRBV7-9 TGTGCCAGCACCAAGTCAGGGGTCTACAATGAGCAGTTCTTC CASTKSGVYNEQFF